A single sample gave rise to the 26 T cell receptor beta chains below, sequenced in a study of T cells in Graves' hyperthyroidism and ophthalmopathy. TCR beta CDR3 sequences were amplified from RNA transcripts. First-round RT-PCR with HTBI primers amplified the TCR CDR3 region. TCRdb passed the multiplex PCR reads through MiXCR, listing each CDR3 protein once. The repertoire consists of approximately 400,000 distinct CDR3 sequences, with 25% occurring once and the leading ten covering less than 75%. Sequencing used blood. Receptors were obtained from a man aged 45-65 years with Graves' hyperthyroidism.

This clonotype was recorded many times. The CDR3 loop is CASSLRLDPPADTQYF. The CDR3 DNA reads TGTGCCAGCAGCTTACGACTAGACCCCCCTGCCGATACGCAGTATTTT. The chain recombines TRBV7-8 with TRBJ2-3; D may be TRBD2 (6 bases). This CDR3 spans 16 amino acids. Germline V gene sequence: CDR1 SGHVS, CDR2 FQNEAQ. V shed 2 bases and J shed 6 bases, with 18 bases lying between them.

Ten or more counts support this clonotype. The junction differs from germline at one of its ends, possibly a read error. This chain links TRBV19 with TRBJ2-3; no firm D call. The CDR3 is 12 amino acids. Per the germline V gene, CDR1 is LNHDA and CDR2 is SQIVND (reference sequence). CDR3 region: CASSISTDTQYF. CDR3 DNA: TGTGCCAGCAGTATCAGCACAGATACGCAGTATTTT.

This clonotype was seen a handful of times. The V gene is TRBV30, the J gene TRBJ2-1, with D unclear. The CDR3 is made up of 11 amino acids. The ends were cut back, 3 bases at V and 4 bases at J, with 4 bases in the middle. CDR1 is GTSNPN, CDR2 SVGIG, per germline (reference sequence). As DNA, the CDR3 is TGTGCCTGGAGGGAGTACAATGAGCAGTTCTTC. This sequence encodes CAWREYNEQFF.

V usage is TRBV10-3 and J usage is TRBJ2-1; D might be TRBD2 (6 bases). Trimming took 5 bases from V and 5 from J, leaving 16 bases between them. Germline values: CDR1 ENHRY, CDR2 SYGVKD. The CDR3 has 15 residues. The CDR3 coding sequence is TGTGCCATCAGTATGGGACTCCTGGGGCACAATGAGCAGTTCTTC. Amino acids: CAISMGLLGHNEQFF.

This clonotype was found a few times. The rearrangement links TRBV9 to TRBJ1-1; no clear D gene. The CDR3 consists of 13 residues. Germline lookup yields CDR1 SGDLS and CDR2 YYNGEE. Trimming took off 1 base at V and 1 base at J, with 5 bases between the two ends. CDR3 amino acids: CASSVSPNTEAFF. CDR3 DNA sequence: TGTGCCAGCAGCGTAAGCCCGAACACTGAAGCTTTCTTT.

This clonotype was detected only a few times. J is TRBJ1-1 and V is TRBV14; D is unclear. V lost 3 bases and J lost 9, with 14 bases in between. This CDR3 has 13 residues. CDR1 and CDR2 (germline): SGHDN, FVKESK. The CDR3 DNA sequence: TGTGCCAGCAGCCAGAGGGTTTCCGCAAAAGCTTTCTTT. It specifies CASSQRVSAKAFF.

This clonotype was counted a few times. V is TRBV6-1 and J is TRBJ1-5; possibly TRBD1 for D (5 bases). CDR1 is MNHNS, CDR2 SASEGT, per germline. V shed 6 bases and J shed 5 bases, with 20 bases lying between them. The CDR3 totals 16 residues. CDR3 region: CASSARPGPSDQPQHF. The CDR3 DNA follows: TGTGCCAGCAGCGCCCGACCGGGACCCTCGGATCAGCCCCAGCATTTT.

J is TRBJ1-1 and V is TRBV2; tentatively, D is TRBD1 (6 bases). The CDR3 sequence is 13 residues long. The germline V gene has CDR1 SNHLY and CDR2 FYNNEI. The V end lost 6 bases, the J end lost 6 bases, and 14 bases lay between the germline ends. In nucleotides, the CDR3 is TGTGCCAGCAGACCACAGGGTATGTCTGAAGCTTTCTTT. Its protein product is CASRPQGMSEAFF.

Ten or more counts support this clonotype. This chain uses TRBV30 with TRBJ2-7; 9 bases are a match to TRBD1. This CDR3 spans 16 amino acids. Trimming took 2 bases from V and 3 from J; bases not matched to a gene: 11. CDR1 is GTSNPN and CDR2 is SVGIG in the germline V gene (reference sequence). This CDR3 reads CAWSRGPRQGGYEQYF. CDR3 sequence (DNA): TGTGCCTGGAGTAGGGGACCTCGACAGGGGGGCTACGAGCAGTACTTC.

V is TRBV28 and J is TRBJ2-2, with TRBD1 matching 8 bases. The junction had 4 bases not matched to a gene; V was cut back by 6 bases and J by 1 base. The CDR3 sequence is 15 residues long. Germline lookup yields CDR1 MDHEN and CDR2 SYDVKM. The CDR3 here is CASRTGQGNTGELFF. The CDR3 DNA follows: TGTGCCAGCAGAACAGGACAGGGGAACACCGGGGAGCTGTTTTTT.

In this sample, this clonotype turned up many times. The chain couples TRBV7-2 to TRBJ2-1; the match to TRBD1 covers 7 bases. Germline CDR1 is SGHTA and CDR2 is FQGNSA. The CDR3 sequence is 16 residues long. V gave up 2 bases and J gave up 6 bases; unmatched junction bases: 10. The CDR3 is CASSLWGTVPSNEQFF. The CDR3 bases are TGTGCCAGCAGCTTATGGGGGACAGTCCCCTCCAATGAGCAGTTCTTC.

This clonotype turned up a few times. The V gene is TRBV29-1, the J gene TRBJ1-2; perhaps TRBD1 as D (6 bases). The CDR3 runs to 13 residues. Germline V gene data show CDR1 as SQVTM and CDR2 as ANQGSEA. Trimming cost V 1 base and J 6 bases, with 12 bases left between them. CDR3 in DNA: TGCAGCGTTGAAGGCAGGGGTACCCATGGCTACACCTTC. This encodes CSVEGRGTHGYTF. The full variable domain, completed using reference TRBV29-1 and TRBJ1-2, is SAVISQKPSRDICQRGTSLTIQCQVDSQVTMMFWYRQQPGQSLTLIATANQGSEATYESGFVIDKFPISRPNLTFSTLTVSNMSPEDSSIYLCSVEGRGTHGYTFGSGTRLTVV.

The chain has TRBV11-1 and TRBJ2-2; 7 bases agree with TRBD2. Germline CDR1 and CDR2: SGHAT and FQDESV (reference sequence). This CDR3 comprises 16 residues. Trimming took 3 bases from V and 4 from J; bases not matched to a gene: 8. The CDR3 sequence is CASSLVPSSGTGELFF. The CDR3 DNA reads as TGTGCCAGCAGCTTGGTTCCTTCTAGCGGCACCGGGGAGCTGTTTTTT.

The rearrangement uses TRBV28 and TRBJ2-7, with D tentatively TRBD2 (6 bases). The CDR3 has 14 residues. From germline, CDR1 is MDHEN and CDR2 SYDVKM. V lost 6 bases and J lost 3, with 15 bases in between. The CDR3 coding sequence is TGTGCCAGCAGGCCGGAGGGCCGGAACTACGAGCAGTACTTC. Protein sequence: CASRPEGRNYEQYF.

The V and J genes are TRBV6-2 or TRBV6-3 and TRBJ1-5, with D maybe TRBD1 (6 bases). The V and J ends lost 4 bases and 5 bases respectively, with 18 bases between them. Germline values: CDR1 MNHEY, CDR2 SVGEGT. The CDR3 has 16 amino acids. DNA of the CDR3: TGTGCCAGCAGTTTCCTAGACAGGCCAGCGGATCAGCCCCAGCATTTT. Its translation is CASSFLDRPADQPQHF.

The chain recombines TRBV19 with TRBJ1-1; no firm D call. The CDR3 totals 15 residues. The germline CDR1 and CDR2 sequences are LNHDA and SQIVND (reference sequence). V dropped 3 bases and J dropped 5 bases, with 16 bases sitting between them. The CDR3, as DNA: TGTGCCAGTAGTATGGTATGGGGTGTCGGGACTGAAGCTTTCTTT. Protein sequence: CASSMVWGVGTEAFF.

This clonotype was observed many times. The chain carries TRBV2 and TRBJ2-7; 7 bases are a match to TRBD1. CDR1 is SNHLY, CDR2 FYNNEI, per germline. The CDR3 contains 14 residues. With V trimmed by 6 bases and J by 2 bases, 7 bases remained unmatched. The CDR3 nucleotides are TGTGCCAGCAGCACCCGGGACAGAGCCTACGAGCAGTACTTC. It is translated as CASSTRDRAYEQYF. The full variable domain, its missing parts supplied by reference TRBV2 and TRBJ2-7, is EPEVTQTPSHQVTQMGQEVILRCVPISNHLYFYWYRQILGQKVEFLVSFYNNEISEKSEIFDDQFSVERPDGSNFTLKIRSTKLEDSAMYFCASSTRDRAYEQYFGPGTRLTVT.

The V call is TRBV5-1, the J call TRBJ2-1, with unresolved D. CDR1 and CDR2 (germline): SGHRS, YFSETQ. The CDR3 is 15 residues long. V was pared by 1 base and J by 4 bases, with 12 bases between. CDR3 coding DNA: TGCGCCAGCAGCTTGATGGAGAGGTCATACAATGAGCAGTTCTTC. This codes for CASSLMERSYNEQFF.

This chain uses TRBV27 with TRBJ2-2; 8 bases are shared with TRBD1. Germline trimming cut 4 bases from V and 6 bases from J; bases unmatched to any gene: 10. This CDR3 comprises 16 residues. Germline CDR1 MNHEY, CDR2 SMNVEV (reference sequence). This CDR3 reads CASSSISGQGAGELFF. The CDR3 nucleotides are TGTGCCAGCAGTTCTATATCCGGACAGGGTGCCGGGGAGCTGTTTTTT.

The chain is built from TRBV29-1 and TRBJ2-3; tentative D call: TRBD2 (6 bases). CDR1 is SQVTM and CDR2 is ANQGSEA in the germline V gene. The CDR3 covers 16 residues. Between the trimmed V and J ends, which lost 4 bases and 0 bases, there was a span of 17 bases. The CDR3, as DNA: TGCAGCGTTGGGGATCTGGCGGGAAGGAGCACAGATACGCAGTATTTT. Translating gives CSVGDLAGRSTDTQYF.

A few counts support this clonotype. CDR3 DNA sequence: TGTGCCAGCCTCCTACAATTCCCTAACACTGAAGCTTTCTTT. Its protein product is CASLLQFPNTEAFF. The chain links TRBV12-3 or TRBV12-4 to TRBJ1-1, with D unclear. V was trimmed by 8 bases and J by 2 bases, leaving 15 bases between them. The CDR3 is made up of 14 amino acids.

This clonotype came up many times. The chain couples TRBV28 to TRBJ2-7, with 9 bases fitting TRBD1. The CDR3 is 14 amino acids. Germline values: CDR1 MDHEN, CDR2 SYDVKM. J gave up 3 bases and V 6 bases, and 6 bases lay outside the gene matches. CDR3: CASRTTGGSYEQYF. CDR3 DNA: TGTGCCAGCAGGACGACAGGGGGGAGCTACGAGCAGTACTTC.

The chain couples TRBV7-6 to TRBJ2-2; 10 bases agree with TRBD1. The ends lost 1 base at V and 5 bases at J; junction bases unmatched: 10. The length of the CDR3 is 18 residues. CDR1 and CDR2 from the germline V gene are SGHVS and FNYEAQ. CDR3 bases: TGTGCCAGCAGCTTAGGGCGGCCGGGACAGGGGTCGACCGGGGAGCTGTTTTTT. It specifies CASSLGRPGQGSTGELFF. The full variable domain, with the rest looked up from reference TRBV7-6 and TRBJ2-2, is GAGVSQSPRYKVTKRGQDVALRCDPISGHVSLYWYRQALGQGPEFLTYFNYEAQQDKSGLPNDRFSAERPEGSISTLTIQRTEQRDSAMYRCASSLGRPGQGSTGELFFGEGSRLTVL.

This clonotype showed up just a few times. The rearrangement joins TRBV19 to TRBJ2-5; the D gene is possibly TRBD2 (6 bases). Germline V CDR1 and CDR2: LNHDA, SQIVND (reference sequence). The CDR3 loop spans 13 amino acids. The V end lost 1 base, the J end lost 4 bases, and 7 bases lay between the germline ends. The CDR3 nucleotides read TGTGCCAGTAGTATAGTCGGGGGAGAGACCCAGTACTTC. Its translation: CASSIVGGETQYF.

This rearrangement joins TRBV20-1 to TRBJ2-1, with TRBD2 as a possible D gene (5 bases). The V gene lost 7 bases and the J gene lost 3 bases, with 16 bases spanning the gap. CDR3 size: 14 residues. Germline lookup yields CDR1 DFQATT and CDR2 SNEGSKA (reference sequence). The CDR3 DNA sequence: TGCAGTGTGAGTCGGGATTATAGCTACAATGAGCAGTTCTTC. Protein: CSVSRDYSYNEQFF.

The chain is built from TRBV6-1 and TRBJ1-5; 7 bases agree with TRBD1. CDR3 length equals 14 residues. The junction had 3 bases not matched to a gene; V was cut back by 2 bases and J by 5 bases. Germline values: CDR1 MNHNS, CDR2 SASEGT. This CDR3 reads CASSESGGDQPQHF. The CDR3 DNA reads TGTGCCAGCAGTGAATCAGGGGGTGATCAGCCCCAGCATTTT.